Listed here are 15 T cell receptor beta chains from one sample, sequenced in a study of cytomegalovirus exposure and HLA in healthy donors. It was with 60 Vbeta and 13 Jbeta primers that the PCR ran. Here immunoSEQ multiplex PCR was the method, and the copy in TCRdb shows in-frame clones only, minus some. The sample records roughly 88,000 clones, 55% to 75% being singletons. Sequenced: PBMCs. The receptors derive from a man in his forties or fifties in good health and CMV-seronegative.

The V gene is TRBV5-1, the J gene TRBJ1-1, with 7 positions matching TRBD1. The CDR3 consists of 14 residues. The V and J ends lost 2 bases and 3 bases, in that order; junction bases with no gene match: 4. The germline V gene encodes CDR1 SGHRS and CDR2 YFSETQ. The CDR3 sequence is CASSFRQGDTEAFF. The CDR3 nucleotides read TGCGCCAGCAGCTTCCGACAGGGCGACACTGAAGCTTTCTTT.

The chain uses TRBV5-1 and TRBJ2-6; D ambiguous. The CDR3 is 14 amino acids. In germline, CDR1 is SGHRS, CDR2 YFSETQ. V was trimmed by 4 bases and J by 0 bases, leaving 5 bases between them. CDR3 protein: CASSVFSGANVLTF. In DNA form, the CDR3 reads TGCGCCAGCAGCGTATTCTCTGGGGCCAACGTCCTGACTTTC.

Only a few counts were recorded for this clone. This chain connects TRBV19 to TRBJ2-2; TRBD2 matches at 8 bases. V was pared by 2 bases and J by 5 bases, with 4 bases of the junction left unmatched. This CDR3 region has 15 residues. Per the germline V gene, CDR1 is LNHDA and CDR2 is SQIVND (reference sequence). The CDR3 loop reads CASSIRGGETGELFF. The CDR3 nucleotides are TGTGCCAGTAGTATACGGGGGGGCGAGACCGGGGAGCTGTTTTTT.

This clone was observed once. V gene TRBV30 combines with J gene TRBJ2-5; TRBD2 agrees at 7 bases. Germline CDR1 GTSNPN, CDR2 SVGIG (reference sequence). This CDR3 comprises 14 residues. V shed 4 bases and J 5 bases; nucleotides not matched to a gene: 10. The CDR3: CAWKSSGVVETQYF. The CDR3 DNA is TGTGCCTGGAAATCTAGCGGTGTCGTTGAGACCCAGTACTTC.

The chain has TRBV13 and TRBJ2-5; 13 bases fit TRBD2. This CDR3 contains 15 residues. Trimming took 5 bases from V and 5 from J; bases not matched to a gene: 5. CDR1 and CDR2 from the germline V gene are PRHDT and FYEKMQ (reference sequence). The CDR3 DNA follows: TGTGCCAGCAGCCTTTGGACTAGCGGGGGTGAGACCCAGTACTTC. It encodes CASSLWTSGGETQYF. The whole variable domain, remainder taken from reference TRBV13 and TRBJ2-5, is AAGVIQSPRHLIKEKRETATLKCYPIPRHDTVYWYQQGPGQDPQFLISFYEKMQSDKGSIPDRFSAQQFSDYHSELNMSSLELGDSALYFCASSLWTSGGETQYFGPGTRLLVL.

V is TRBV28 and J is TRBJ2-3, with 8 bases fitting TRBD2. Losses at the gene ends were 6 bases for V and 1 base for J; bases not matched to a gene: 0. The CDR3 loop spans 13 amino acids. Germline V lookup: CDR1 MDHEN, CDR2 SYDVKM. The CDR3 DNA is TGTGCCAGCAGGACTAGCGGCACAGATACGCAGTATTTT. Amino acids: CASRTSGTDTQYF.

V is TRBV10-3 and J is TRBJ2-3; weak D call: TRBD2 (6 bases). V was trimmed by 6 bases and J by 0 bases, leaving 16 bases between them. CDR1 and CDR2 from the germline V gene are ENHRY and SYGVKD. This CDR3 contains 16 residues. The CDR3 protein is CAIRGPGSASTDTQYF. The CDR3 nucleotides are TGTGCCATCAGAGGTCCCGGGAGTGCTAGCACAGATACGCAGTATTTT.

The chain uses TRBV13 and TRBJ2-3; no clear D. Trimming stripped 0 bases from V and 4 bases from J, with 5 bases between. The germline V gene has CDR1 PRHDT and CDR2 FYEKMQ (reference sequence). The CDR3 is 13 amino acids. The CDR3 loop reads CASSLGRADTQYF. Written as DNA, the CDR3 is TGTGCCAGCAGCTTAGGTCGGGCAGATACGCAGTATTTT.

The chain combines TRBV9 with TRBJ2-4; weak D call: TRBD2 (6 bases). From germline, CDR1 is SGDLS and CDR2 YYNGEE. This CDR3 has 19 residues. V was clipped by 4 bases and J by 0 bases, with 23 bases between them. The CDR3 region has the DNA TGTGCCAGCAGCCCGGGGCAGGATAGCGGAAGGCTAGCCAAAAACATTCAGTACTTC. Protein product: CASSPGQDSGRLAKNIQYF. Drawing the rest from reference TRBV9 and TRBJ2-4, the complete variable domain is DSGVTQTPKHLITATGQRVTLRCSPRSGDLSVYWYQQSLDQGLQFLIQYYNGEERAKGNILERFSAQQFPDLHSELNLSSLELGDSALYFCASSPGQDSGRLAKNIQYFGAGTRLSVL.

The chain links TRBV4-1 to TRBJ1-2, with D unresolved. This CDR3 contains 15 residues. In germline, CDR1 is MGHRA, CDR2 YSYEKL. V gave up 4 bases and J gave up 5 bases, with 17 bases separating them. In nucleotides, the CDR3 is TGCGCCAGCAGCCCGAGTAGCAACGGTTTGTATGGCTACACCTTC. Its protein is CASSPSSNGLYGYTF.

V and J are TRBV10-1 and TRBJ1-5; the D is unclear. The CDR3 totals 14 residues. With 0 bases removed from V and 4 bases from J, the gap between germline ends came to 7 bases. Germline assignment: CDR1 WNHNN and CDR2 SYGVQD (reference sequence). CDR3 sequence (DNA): TGCGCCAGCAGTGAGTCGATTCAGAATCAGCCCCAGCATTTT. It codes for CASSESIQNQPQHF.

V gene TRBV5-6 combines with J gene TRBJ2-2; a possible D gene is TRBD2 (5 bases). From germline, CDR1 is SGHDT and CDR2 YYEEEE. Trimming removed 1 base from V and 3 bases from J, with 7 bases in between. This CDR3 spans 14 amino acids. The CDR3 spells CASSLRRDTGELFF. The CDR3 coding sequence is TGTGCCAGCAGCTTGAGGCGGGACACCGGGGAGCTGTTTTTT. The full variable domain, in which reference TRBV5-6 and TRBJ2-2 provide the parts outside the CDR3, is DAGVTQSPTHLIKTRGQQVTLRCSPKSGHDTVSWYQQALGQGPQFIFQYYEEEERQRGNFPDRFSGHQFPNYSSELNVNALLLGDSALYLCASSLRRDTGELFFGEGSRLTVL.

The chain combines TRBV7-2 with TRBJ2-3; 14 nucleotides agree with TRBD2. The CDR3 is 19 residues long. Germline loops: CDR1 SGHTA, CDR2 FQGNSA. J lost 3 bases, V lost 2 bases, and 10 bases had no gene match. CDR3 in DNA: TGTGCCAGCAGCTTAAGGACTAGCGGGGGGACCCTAGCTACAGATACGCAGTATTTT. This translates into CASSLRTSGGTLATDTQYF.

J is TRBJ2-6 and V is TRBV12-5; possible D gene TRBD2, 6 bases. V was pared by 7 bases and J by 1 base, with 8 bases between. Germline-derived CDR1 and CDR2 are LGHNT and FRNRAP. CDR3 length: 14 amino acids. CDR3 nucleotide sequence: TGTGCTAGTGCAGGAGGGTCTGGGGCCAACGTCCTGACTTTC. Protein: CASAGGSGANVLTF.

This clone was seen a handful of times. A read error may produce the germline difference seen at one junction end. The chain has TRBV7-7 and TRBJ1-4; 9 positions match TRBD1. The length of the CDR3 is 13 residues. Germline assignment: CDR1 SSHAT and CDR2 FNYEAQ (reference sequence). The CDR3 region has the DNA TGTGCTAGCAGTCGGGACAGGGATGAAAAACTGTTTTTT. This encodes CASSRDRDEKLFF.